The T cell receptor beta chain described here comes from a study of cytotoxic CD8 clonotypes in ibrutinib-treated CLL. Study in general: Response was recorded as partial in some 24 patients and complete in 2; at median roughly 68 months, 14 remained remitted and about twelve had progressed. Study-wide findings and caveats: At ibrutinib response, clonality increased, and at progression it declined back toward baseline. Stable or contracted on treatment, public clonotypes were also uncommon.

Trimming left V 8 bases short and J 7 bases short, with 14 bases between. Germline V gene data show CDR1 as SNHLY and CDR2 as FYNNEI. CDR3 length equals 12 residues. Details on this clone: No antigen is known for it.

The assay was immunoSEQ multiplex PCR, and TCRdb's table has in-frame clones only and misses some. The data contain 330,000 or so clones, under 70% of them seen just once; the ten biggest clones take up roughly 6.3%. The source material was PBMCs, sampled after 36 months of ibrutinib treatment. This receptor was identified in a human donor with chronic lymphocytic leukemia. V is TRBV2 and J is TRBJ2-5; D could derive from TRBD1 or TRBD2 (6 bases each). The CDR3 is CASGAEGGTQYF. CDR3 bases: TGTGCCAGCGGGGCGGAGGGGGGGACCCAGTACTTC.